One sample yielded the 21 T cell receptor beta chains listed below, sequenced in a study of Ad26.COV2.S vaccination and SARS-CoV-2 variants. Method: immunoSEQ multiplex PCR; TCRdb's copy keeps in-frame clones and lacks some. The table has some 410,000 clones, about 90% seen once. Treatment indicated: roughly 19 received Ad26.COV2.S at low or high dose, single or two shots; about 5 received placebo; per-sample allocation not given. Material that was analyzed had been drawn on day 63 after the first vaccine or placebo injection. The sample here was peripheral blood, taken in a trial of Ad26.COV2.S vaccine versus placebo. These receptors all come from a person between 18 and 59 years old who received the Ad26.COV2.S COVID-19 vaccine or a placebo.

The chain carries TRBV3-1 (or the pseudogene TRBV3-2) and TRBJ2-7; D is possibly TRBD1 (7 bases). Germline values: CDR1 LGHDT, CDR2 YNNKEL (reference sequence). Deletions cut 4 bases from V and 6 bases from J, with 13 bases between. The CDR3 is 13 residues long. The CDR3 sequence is CASSPPGGFEQYF. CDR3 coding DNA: TGTGCCAGCAGCCCACCAGGGGGGTTCGAGCAGTACTTC.

In DNA, the CDR3 is TGTGCCACCAGCAGAGAGGGTGGGTACACAGATACGCAGTATTTT. Its protein is CATSREGGYTDTQYF. The rearrangement links TRBV15 to TRBJ2-3; no definite D call. CDR3 length: 15 amino acids. Trimming left V 0 bases short and J 2 bases short, with 9 bases between. CDR1 and CDR2 (germline): LNHNV, YYDKDF (reference sequence).

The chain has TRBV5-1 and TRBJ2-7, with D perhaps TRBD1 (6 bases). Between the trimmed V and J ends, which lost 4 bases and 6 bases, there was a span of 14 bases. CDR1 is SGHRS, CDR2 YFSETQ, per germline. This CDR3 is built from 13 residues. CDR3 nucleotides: TGCGCCAGCAGCGCCCTCATAGGGGGCGAGCAGTACTTC. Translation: CASSALIGGEQYF.

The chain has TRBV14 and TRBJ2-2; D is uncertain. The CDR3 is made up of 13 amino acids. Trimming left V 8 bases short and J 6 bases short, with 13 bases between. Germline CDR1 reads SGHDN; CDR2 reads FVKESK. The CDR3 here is CASSPLGSGELFF. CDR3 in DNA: TGTGCCAGCTCTCCACTGGGGTCCGGGGAGCTGTTTTTT.

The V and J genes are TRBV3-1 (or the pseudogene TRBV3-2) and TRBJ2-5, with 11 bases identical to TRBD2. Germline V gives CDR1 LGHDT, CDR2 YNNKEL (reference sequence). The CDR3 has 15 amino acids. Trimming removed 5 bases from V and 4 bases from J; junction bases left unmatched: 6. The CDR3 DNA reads TGTGCCAGCAGCGATAGCGGGAGGGAGGGAGAGACCCAGTACTTC. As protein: CASSDSGREGETQYF.

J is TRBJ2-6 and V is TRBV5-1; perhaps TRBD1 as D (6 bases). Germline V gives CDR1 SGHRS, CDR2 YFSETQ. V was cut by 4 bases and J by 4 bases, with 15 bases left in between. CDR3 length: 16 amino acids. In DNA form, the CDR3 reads TGCGCCAGCAGCAGAAACAGGGAACTGGGGGCCAACGTCCTGACTTTC. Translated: CASSRNRELGANVLTF.

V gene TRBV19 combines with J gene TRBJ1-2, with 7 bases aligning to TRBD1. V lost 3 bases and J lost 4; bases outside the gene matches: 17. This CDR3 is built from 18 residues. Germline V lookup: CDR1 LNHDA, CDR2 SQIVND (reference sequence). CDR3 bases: TGTGCCAGTAGTATTCTCGGACAGGCGGGGCTTTCGTCCTATGGCTACACCTTC. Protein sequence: CASSILGQAGLSSYGYTF.

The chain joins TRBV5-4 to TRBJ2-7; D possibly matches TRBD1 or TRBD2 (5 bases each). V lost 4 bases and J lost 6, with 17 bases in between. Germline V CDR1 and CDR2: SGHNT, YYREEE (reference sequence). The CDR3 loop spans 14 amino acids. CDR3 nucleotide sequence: TGTGCCAGCAGCGTAGATGGTCCAGGGAGCGAGCAGTACTTC. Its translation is CASSVDGPGSEQYF. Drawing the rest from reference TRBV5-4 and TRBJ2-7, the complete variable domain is ETGVTQSPTHLIKTRGQQVTLRCSSQSGHNTVSWYQQALGQGPQFIFQYYREEENGRGNFPPRFSGLQFPNYSSELNVNALELDDSALYLCASSVDGPGSEQYFGPGTRLTVT.

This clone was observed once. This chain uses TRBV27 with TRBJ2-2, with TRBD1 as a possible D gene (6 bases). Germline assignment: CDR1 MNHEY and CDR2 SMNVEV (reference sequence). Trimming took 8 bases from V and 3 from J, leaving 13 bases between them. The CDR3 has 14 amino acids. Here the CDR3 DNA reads TGTGCCAGCGCAAGGACAGACTACACCGGGGAGCTGTTTTTT. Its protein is CASARTDYTGELFF.

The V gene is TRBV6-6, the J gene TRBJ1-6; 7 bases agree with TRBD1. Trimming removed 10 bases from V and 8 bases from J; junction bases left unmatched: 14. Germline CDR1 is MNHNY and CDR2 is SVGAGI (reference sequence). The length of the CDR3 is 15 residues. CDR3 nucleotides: TGTGCCACCGGTCCGTCGTCAGGGGGGCATTCACCCCTCCACTTT. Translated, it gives CATGPSSGGHSPLHF.

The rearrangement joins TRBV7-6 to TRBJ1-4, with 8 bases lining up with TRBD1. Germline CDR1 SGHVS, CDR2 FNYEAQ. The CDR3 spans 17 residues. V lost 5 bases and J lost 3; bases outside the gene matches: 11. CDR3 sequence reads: CASSPQTGGDANEKLFF. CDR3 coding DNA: TGTGCCAGCAGCCCGCAAACAGGGGGGGATGCTAATGAAAAACTGTTTTTT. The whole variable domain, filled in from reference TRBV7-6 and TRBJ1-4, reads GAGVSQSPRYKVTKRGQDVALRCDPISGHVSLYWYRQALGQGPEFLTYFNYEAQQDKSGLPNDRFSAERPEGSISTLTIQRTEQRDSAMYRCASSPQTGGDANEKLFFGSGTQLSVL.

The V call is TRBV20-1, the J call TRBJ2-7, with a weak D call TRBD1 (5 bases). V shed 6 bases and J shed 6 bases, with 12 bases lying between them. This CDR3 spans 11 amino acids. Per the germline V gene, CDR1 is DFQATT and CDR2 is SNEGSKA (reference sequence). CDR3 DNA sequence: TGCAGTGCCAAGGGGATTTTCGAGCAGTACTTC. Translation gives CSAKGIFEQYF.

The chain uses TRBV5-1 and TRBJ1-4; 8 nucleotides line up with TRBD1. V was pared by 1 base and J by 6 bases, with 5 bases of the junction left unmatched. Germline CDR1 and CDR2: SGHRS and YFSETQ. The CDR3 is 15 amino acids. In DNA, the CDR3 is TGCGCCAGCAGCTTGACGGGACAGGCGCATGAAAAACTGTTTTTT. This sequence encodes CASSLTGQAHEKLFF. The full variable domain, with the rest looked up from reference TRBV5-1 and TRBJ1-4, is KAGVTQTPRYLIKTRGQQVTLSCSPISGHRSVSWYQQTPGQGLQFLFEYFSETQRNKGNFPGRFSGRQFSNSRSEMNVSTLELGDSALYLCASSLTGQAHEKLFFGSGTQLSVL.

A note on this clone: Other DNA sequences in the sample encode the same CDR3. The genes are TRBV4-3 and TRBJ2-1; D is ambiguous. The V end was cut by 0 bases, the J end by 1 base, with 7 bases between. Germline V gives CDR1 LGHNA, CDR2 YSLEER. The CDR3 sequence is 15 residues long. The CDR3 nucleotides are TGCGCCAGCAGCCAAGATCCGGGTTCCTACAATGAGCAGTTCTTC. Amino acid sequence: CASSQDPGSYNEQFF.

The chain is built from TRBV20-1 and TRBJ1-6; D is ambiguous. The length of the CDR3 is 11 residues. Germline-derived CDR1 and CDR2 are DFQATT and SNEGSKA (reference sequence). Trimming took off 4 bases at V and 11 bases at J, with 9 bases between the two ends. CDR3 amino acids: CSANPGPPLHF. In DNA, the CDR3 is TGCAGTGCTAACCCCGGCCCACCCCTCCACTTT.

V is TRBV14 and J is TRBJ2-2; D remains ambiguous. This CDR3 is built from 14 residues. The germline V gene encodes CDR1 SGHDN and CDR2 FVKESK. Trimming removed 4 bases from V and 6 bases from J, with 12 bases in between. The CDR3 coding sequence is TGTGCCAGCAGCCGCGACTGGGTTTCCGGGGAGCTGTTTTTT. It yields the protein CASSRDWVSGELFF.

This CDR3 reads CASSYQVSYEQYF. The CDR3 DNA is TGTGCCAGCAGTTACCAGGTTTCCTACGAGCAGTACTTC. The chain carries TRBV27 and TRBJ2-7; no clear D. This CDR3 region has 13 residues. CDR1 MNHEY and CDR2 SMNVEV come from the germline V gene (reference sequence). V was clipped by 4 bases and J by 1 base, with 8 bases between them.

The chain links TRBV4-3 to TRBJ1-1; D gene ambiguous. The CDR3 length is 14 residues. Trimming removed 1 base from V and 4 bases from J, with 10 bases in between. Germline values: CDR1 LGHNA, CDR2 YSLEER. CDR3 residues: CASSQVGLTTEAFF. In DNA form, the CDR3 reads TGCGCCAGCAGCCAAGTAGGTCTGACCACTGAAGCTTTCTTT.

The CDR3 region has the DNA TGTGCCAGTAGTATACCCTGGACAGGGCAACAGCCCCAGCATTTT. This gives the protein CASSIPWTGQQPQHF. V gene TRBV19 combines with J gene TRBJ1-5; the match to TRBD1 covers 8 bases. V gave up 2 bases and J gave up 7 bases; unmatched junction bases: 7. The CDR3 is made up of 15 amino acids. Germline CDR1 is LNHDA and CDR2 is SQIVND (reference sequence). The variable domain in full, with the rest retrieved from reference TRBV19 and TRBJ1-5, is DGGITQSPKYLFRKEGQNVTLSCEQNLNHDAMYWYRQDPGQGLRLIYYSQIVNDFQKGDIAEGYSVSREKKESFPLTVTSAQKNPTAFYLCASSIPWTGQQPQHFGDGTRLSIL.

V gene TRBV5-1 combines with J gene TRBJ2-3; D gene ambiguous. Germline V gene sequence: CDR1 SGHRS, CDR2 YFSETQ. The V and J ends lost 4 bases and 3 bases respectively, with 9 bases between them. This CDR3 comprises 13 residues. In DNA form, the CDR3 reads TGCGCCAGCAGCCAGGCAGGAACAGATACGCAGTATTTT. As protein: CASSQAGTDTQYF.

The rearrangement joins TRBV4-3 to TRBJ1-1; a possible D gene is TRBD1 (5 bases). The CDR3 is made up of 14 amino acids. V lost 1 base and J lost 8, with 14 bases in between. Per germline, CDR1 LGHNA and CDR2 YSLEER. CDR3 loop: CASSQGGESIEAFF. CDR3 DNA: TGCGCCAGCAGCCAAGGAGGGGAATCCATCGAAGCTTTCTTT.